The sequence of this T cell receptor beta chain was determined in a study of human T cells and chemical hapten exposure. Study context: Small differences in pooled library volume mainly drove the variation in TCR yields per sample. Findings and caveats of the study: TCRs above 1 in 1000 frequency stayed constant with DPC sensitization.

Time point specified: patch test 3, about 24 weeks after DPC sensitization. As to treatment: therapeutic diphenylcyclopropenone sensitization with weekly scalp DPC. As concerns this clonotype: Its antigen is unknown.

Germline CDR1 SQVTM, CDR2 ANQGSEA. V was clipped by 5 bases and J by 3 bases, with 14 bases between them. The CDR3 sequence is 13 residues long. From the RACE reads, TCRdb called clonotypes with MiXCR, one entry per CDR3 protein. The data show about 160,000 distinct CDR3 sequences, 25% to 35% seen once. This sample comprised whole blood, obtained in connection with sensitization to the hapten diphenylcyclopropenone (DPC). The receptor's source is a woman aged 18 to 35 with alopecia areata. Some clones in this sample may be carry-over from other donors' samples. V usage is TRBV29-1 and J usage is TRBJ2-7, with D possibly being TRBD1 (6 bases). This CDR3 reads CSVSGTPNYEQYF. The CDR3 nucleotides are TGCAGCGTTTCCGGGACACCGAACTACGAGCAGTACTTC.